This entry features one TCR beta chain sequence. TCRdb keeps only in-frame clones here, not all; method: immunoSEQ multiplex PCR. The table has approximately 61,000 clones, around 77% seen once. V was clipped by 4 bases and J by 4 bases, with 7 bases between them. Looked up from germline, CDR1 is LNHDA and CDR2 is SQIVND (reference sequence). The CDR3 sequence is 12 residues long. This entry belongs to a study of radiation and T cells in renal cell carcinoma. As to time point: blood 2 weeks post-SBRT. Treatment in this sample: 15 Gy SBRT to primary tumor, nephrectomy 4 weeks later. Serial blood draws occurred at baseline and 2 and 4 weeks post-SBRT. The tumor was a clear cell renal cell carcinoma.

The sample here was blood, taken from a patient whose treatment included radiotherapy and nephrectomy. The receptor was isolated from a man aged 55 to 70 with renal cell carcinoma. The chain recombines TRBV19 with TRBJ1-2; D not certain. CDR3 bases: TGTGCCAGTAGTAAAAACAGCTATGGCTACACCTTC. Protein: CASSKNSYGYTF.